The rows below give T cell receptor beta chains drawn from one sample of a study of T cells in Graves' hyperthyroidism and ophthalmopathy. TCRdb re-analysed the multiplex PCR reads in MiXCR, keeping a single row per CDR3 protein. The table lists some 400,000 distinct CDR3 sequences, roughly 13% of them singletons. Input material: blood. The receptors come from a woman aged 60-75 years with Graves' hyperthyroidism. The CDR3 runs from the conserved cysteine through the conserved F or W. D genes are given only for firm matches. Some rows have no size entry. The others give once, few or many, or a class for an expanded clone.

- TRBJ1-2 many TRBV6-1 TGTGCCAGCAAAGGTAGTGCTGGCTACACCTTC CASKGSAGYTF
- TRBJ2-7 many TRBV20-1 TGCAGTGCTAGTGTTGGCTTATCCTACGAGCAGTACTTC CSASVGLSYEQYF
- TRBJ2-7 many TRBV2 TGTGCCAGCAGTTGGTCCAACGAGCAGTACTTC CASSWSNEQYF
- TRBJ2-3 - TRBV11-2 TGTGCCAGCAGCTTGGCGGGATATTCCAGGGGAACAGATACGCAGTATTTT CASSLAGYSRGTDTQYF
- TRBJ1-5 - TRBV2 TGTGCCAGCAGTGAAGGACAGGTCGGTCAGCCCCAGCATTTT CASSEGQVGQPQHF
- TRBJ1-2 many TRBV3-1 TGTGCCAGCAGCCAGGCAGCGGGACATAACTATGGCTACACCTTC CASSQAAGHNYGYTF
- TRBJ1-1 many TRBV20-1 TGCAGTGCTCTAACGACAGAAAACACTGAAGCTTTCTTT CSALTTENTEAFF
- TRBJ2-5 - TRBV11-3 TGTGCCAGCAGCTTAGGAACGGGTGGAGCATGGGGAGAGACCCAGTACTTC CASSLGTGGAWGETQYF
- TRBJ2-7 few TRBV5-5 TGTGCCAGCAGCTTGGATCCTAGCCGCGACGAGCAGTACTTC CASSLDPSRDEQYF
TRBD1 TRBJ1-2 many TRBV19 TGTGCCACCGAGTTCCGGGACAGGGCTGGCTACACCTTC CATEFRDRAGYTF
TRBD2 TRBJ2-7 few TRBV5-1 TGCGCCAGCAGCTCCGGGGCAGGGACTAGCGGACGTTACGAGCAGTACTTC CASSSGAGTSGRYEQYF
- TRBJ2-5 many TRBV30 TGTGCCTGGAGCCGAAGTCCTGAAGAGACCCAGTACTTC CAWSRSPEETQYF
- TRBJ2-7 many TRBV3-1 TGTGCCAGCAGATCCCAGGGGTCCTACGAGCAGTACTTC CASRSQGSYEQYF
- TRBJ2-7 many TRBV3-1 TGTGCCAGCAGCCACGCCTCCTACGAGCAGTACTTC CASSHASYEQYF
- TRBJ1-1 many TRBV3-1 TGTGCCAGCAGCCAATTCCGACAGGACACTGAAGCTTTCTTT CASSQFRQDTEAFF
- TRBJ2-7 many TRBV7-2 TGTGCCAGCAGCTCACGAGACTATTTAACACCCGAGCAGTACTTC CASSSRDYLTPEQYF
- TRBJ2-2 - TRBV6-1 TGTGCCAGCAGGGACAGCCCCGGGGAGCTGTTTTTT CASRDSPGELFF
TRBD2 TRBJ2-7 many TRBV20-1 TGCAGTGCTTACGTGGTTTCTAGCGGGAGTTTCGAGCAGTACTTC CSAYVVSSGSFEQYF
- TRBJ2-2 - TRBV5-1 TGCGCCAGCAGGCGGGAAGGGGAGCTGTTTTTT CASRREGELFF
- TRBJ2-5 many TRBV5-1 TGCGCCAGCAGCTTGGACCTCGCCAGTCCCCAAGAGACCCAGTACTTC CASSLDLASPQETQYF
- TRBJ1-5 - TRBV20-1 TGCAGTGTCCAAGCCCATGGCAATCAGCCCCAGCATTTT CSVQAHGNQPQHF
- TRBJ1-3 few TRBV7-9 TGTGCCAGCAGCTTTAGGGGCAACGACTCTGGAAACACCATATATTTT CASSFRGNDSGNTIYF
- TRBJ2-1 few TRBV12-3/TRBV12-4 TGTGCCAGCAGTTTAGCTTGGGGGATCGGCGATGAGCAGTTCTTC CASSLAWGIGDEQFF
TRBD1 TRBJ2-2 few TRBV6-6 TGTGCCAGCAGTTACTCCCAGGGACAGGGGGCAGGCGGGGAGCTGTTTTTT CASSYSQGQGAGGELFF
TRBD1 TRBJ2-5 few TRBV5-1 TGCGCCAGCAGCTGGGACAGGCAAGCCCAGCACTTC CASSWDRQAQHF
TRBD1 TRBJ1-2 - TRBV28 TGTGCCAGCAGTGGACAGGGAGTCCATGGCTACACCTTC CASSGQGVHGYTF
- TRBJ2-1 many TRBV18 TGTGCCAGCTCACCATCATCTGCTAATGAGCAGTTCTTC CASSPSSANEQFF
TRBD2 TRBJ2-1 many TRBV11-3 TGTGCCAGCAGCGCCGGACTAGATCCCGTCAATGAGCAGTTCTTC CASSAGLDPVNEQFF
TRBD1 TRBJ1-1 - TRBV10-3 TGTGCCATCAGAGGGACAGCGAACACTGAAGCTTTCTTT CAIRGTANTEAFF
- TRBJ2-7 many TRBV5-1 TGCGCCAGCAGCTTCGACAGTTCCTACGAGCAGTACTTC CASSFDSSYEQYF
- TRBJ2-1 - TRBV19 TGTGCCAGTAGCGGAGGAGCCGGGTACAATGAGCAGTTCTTC CASSGGAGYNEQFF
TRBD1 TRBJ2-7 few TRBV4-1 TGCGCCAGCAGCCAGACCCCGGGACAGGGAGCAGGCGAGCAGTACTTC CASSQTPGQGAGEQYF
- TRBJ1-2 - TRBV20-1 TGCAGTGCTGACGCGGCCTGGTATGGCTACACCTTC CSADAAWYGYTF
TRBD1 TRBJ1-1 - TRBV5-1 TGCGCCAGCAGCCTTTGGGGGGGACAGGGGGTAGGAACTGAAGCTTTCTTT CASSLWGGQGVGTEAFF
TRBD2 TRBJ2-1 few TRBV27 TGTGCCAGCACTGGACTAGCGGGACCTGAGCAGTTCTTC CASTGLAGPEQFF
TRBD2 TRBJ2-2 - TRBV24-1 TGTGCCACCAGTGATTTGTGGGCTAGCGGGAGAACCGGGGAGCTGTTTTTT CATSDLWASGRTGELFF
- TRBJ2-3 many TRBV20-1 TGCAGTGCCCCGGGCGGTCAATCTAGCACAGATACGCAGTATTTT CSAPGGQSSTDTQYF
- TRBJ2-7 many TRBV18 TGTGCCAGCTCACCACTGGGGGCTTGGGGTTACGAGCAGTACTTC CASSPLGAWGYEQYF
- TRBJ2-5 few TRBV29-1 TGCAGCGTTGATGGAGAGACCCAGTACTTC CSVDGETQYF
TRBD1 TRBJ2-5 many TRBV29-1 TGCAGCGCCGAAGGGACAGGGGAAGAGACCCAGTACTTC CSAEGTGEETQYF
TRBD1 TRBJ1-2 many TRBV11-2 TGTGCCAGCAGCTTAGGGCCGACAGGGGGCTGGTATGGCTACACCTTC CASSLGPTGGWYGYTF
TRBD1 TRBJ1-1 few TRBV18 TGTGCCAGCTCACCAACCGGGACAGGGAACACTGAAGCTTTCTTT CASSPTGTGNTEAFF
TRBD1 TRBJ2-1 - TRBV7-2 TGTGTCAGCAGCTTAAAATTTTTATCCGAGACAGGGGGCTCGGGGGCGTTCTTC CVSSLKFLSETGGSGAFF
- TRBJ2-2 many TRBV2 TGTGCCAGCACCCTATCGGACATGAACACCGGGGAGCTGTTTTTT CASTLSDMNTGELFF
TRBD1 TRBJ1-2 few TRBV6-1 TGTGCCAGCAGTTTTCCTACAGGGGACTATGGCTACACCTTC CASSFPTGDYGYTF
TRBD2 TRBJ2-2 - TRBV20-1 TGCAGTGCTAGTTCTAGCGGTAACACCGGGGAGCTGTTTTTT CSASSSGNTGELFF
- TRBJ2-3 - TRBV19 TGTGCCTCCAGGGAAAGGAGGGCCTCGGGCACAGATACGCAGTATTTT CASRERRASGTDTQYF
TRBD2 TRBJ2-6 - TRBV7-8 TGTGCCAGCAGCTTAGCGCGGAGGGGACTAGCGGGACCAGGGGCCAACGTCCTGACTTTC CASSLARRGLAGPGANVLTF
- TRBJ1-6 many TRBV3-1 TGTGCCAGCAGCCAAGATCCGAATTCACCCCTCCACTTT CASSQDPNSPLHF
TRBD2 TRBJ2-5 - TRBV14 TGTGCCAGCAGCCAAGCGCGGGAGAGACCCCCCCCGGGTCAAGAGACCCAGTACTTC CASSQARERPPPGQETQYF
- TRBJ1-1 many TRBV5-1 TGCGCCAGCAGCAGCCCAGGGAGGGTAACTGAAGCTTTCTTT CASSSPGRVTEAFF
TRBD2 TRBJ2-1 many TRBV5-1 TGCGCCAGCAGCAGGGGACTAGCGGGAGCCAGTGAGCAGTTCTTC CASSRGLAGASEQFF
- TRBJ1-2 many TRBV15 TGTGCCACCAGCGGGTACAGGGTTACTGGCTACACCTTC CATSGYRVTGYTF
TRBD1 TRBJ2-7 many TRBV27 TGTGCCAGCAGTTTCCCCACGCGGACAGGGAGGCGTGCCTACGAGCAGTACTTC CASSFPTRTGRRAYEQYF
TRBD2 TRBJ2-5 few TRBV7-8 TGTGCCAGCAGCTTAGAGCGGGGGACCGGGACCCAGTACTTC CASSLERGTGTQYF
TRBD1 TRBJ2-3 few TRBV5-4 TGTGCCAGCAGCGGATGGGACAGGGGGCGCGGAGATACGCAGTATTTT CASSGWDRGRGDTQYF
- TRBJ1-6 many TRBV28 TGTGCCAGCAGTACAGACCAGGACAGAAACTTTAATTCACCCCTCCACTTT CASSTDQDRNFNSPLHF